The clone carrying this T cell receptor (beta chain) showed up many times. V lost 5 bases, J lost 7 bases, and 15 bases lay in between. This CDR3 has 14 amino acids. Germline V gene data show CDR1 as LNHDA and CDR2 as SQIVND (reference sequence). Each CDR3 protein is one row after TCRdb ran MiXCR on the reads. The sample lists roughly 100,000 distinct CDR3 sequences, more than 15% seen once, with less than 10% in the top ten. The data are from a study of T cell repertoires in cytomegalovirus infection. This clonotype was obtained from a human donor in good health (CMV status not recorded). Some clones in this sample may be carry-over from other donors' samples. The rearrangement links TRBV19 to TRBJ2-1, with unresolved D. Sequencing was carried out using PBMCs. Here the CDR3 DNA reads TGTGCCAGTAGTGGAACCGGGTCAATAAATGAGCAGTTCTTC. It codes for CASSGTGSINEQFF.